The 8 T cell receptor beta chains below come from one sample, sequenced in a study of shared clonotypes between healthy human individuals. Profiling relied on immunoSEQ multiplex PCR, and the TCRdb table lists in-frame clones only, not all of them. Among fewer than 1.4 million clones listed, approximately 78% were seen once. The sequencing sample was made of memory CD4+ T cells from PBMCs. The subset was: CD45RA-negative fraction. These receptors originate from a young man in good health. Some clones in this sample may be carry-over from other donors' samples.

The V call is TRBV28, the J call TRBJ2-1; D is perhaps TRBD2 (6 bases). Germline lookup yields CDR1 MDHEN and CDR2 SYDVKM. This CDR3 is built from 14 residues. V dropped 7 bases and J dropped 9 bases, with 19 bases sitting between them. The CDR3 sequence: CASTLGGLVSEQFF. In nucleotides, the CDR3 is TGTGCCAGCACCCTGGGGGGTCTAGTTAGTGAGCAGTTCTTC.

The CDR3 spells CASSPTRGRETQYF. The CDR3 region has the DNA TGTGCCAGCAGTCCAACTAGGGGTCGGGAGACCCAGTACTTC. The V call is TRBV6-1, the J call TRBJ2-5, with D perhaps being TRBD1 or TRBD2 (5 bases each). Germline assignment: CDR1 MNHNS and CDR2 SASEGT. V was cut by 5 bases and J by 5 bases, with 15 bases left in between. This CDR3 spans 14 amino acids.

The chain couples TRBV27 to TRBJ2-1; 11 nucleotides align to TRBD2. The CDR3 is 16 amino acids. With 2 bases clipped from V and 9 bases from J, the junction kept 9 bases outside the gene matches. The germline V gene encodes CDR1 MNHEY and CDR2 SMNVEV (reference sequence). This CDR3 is CASSLRLAGGVGEQFF. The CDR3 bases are TGTGCCAGCAGTTTACGGCTAGCGGGAGGAGTAGGTGAGCAGTTCTTC.

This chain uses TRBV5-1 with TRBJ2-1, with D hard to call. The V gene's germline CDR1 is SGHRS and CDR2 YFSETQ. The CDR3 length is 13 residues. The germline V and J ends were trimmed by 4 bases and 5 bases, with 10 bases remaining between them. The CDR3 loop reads CASSGMIDNEQFF. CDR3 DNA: TGCGCCAGCAGCGGGATGATAGACAATGAGCAGTTCTTC.

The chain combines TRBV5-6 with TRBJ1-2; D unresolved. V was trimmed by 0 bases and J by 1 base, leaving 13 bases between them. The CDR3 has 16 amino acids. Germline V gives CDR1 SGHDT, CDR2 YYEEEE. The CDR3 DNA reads TGTGCCAGCAGCTTGGGAGGGCAATGGGGTAACTATGGCTACACCTTC. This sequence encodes CASSLGGQWGNYGYTF.

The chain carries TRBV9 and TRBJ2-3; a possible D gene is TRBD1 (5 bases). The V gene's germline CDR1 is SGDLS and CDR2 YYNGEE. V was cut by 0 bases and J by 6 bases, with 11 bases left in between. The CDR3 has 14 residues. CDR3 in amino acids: CASSVGAGYDTQYF. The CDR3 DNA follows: TGTGCCAGCAGCGTAGGGGCAGGGTACGATACGCAGTATTTT.

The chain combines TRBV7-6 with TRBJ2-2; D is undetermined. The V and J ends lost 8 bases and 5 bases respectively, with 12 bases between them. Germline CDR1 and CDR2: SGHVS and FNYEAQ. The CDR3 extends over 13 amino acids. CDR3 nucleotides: TGTGCCAGCTCAGCCTCCTTTACCGGGGAGCTGTTTTTT. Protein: CASSASFTGELFF.

The CDR3 nucleotides are TGTGCCAGCAGCAGAACCGGAGCGAACACCGGGGAGCTGTTTTTT. It yields the protein CASSRTGANTGELFF. The rearrangement links TRBV6-5 to TRBJ2-2; D uncertain. Germline V gene data show CDR1 as MNHEY and CDR2 as SVGAGI. V lost 6 bases and J lost 0, with 11 bases in between. CDR3 length: 15 residues.